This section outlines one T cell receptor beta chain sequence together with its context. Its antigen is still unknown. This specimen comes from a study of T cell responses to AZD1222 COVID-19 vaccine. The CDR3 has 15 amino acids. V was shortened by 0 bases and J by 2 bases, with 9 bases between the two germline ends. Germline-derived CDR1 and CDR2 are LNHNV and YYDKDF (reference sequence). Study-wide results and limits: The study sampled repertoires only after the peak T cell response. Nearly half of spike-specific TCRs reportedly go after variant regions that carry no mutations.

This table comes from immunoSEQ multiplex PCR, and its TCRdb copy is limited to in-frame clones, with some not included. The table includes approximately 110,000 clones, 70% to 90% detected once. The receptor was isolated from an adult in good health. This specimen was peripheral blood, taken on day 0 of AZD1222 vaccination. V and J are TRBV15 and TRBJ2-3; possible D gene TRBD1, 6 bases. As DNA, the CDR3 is TGTGCCACCAGCAGAGAGGGACAAAACACAGATACGCAGTATTTT. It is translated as CATSREGQNTDTQYF.